A single count supports the clone carrying this T cell receptor (beta chain). Its specificity is unknown. These data originate in a study of OX40 agonist ivuxolimab in advanced cancers. The study's findings and limits: Circulating CD4+ and CD8+ T cells showed clonal expansion by week 6 at 0.1 to 3.0 mg/kg.

The CDR3 loop spans 15 amino acids. CDR1 is ENHRY and CDR2 is SYGVKD in the germline V gene. Trimming stripped 0 bases from V and 3 bases from J, with 10 bases between. Autoimmune disease history or systemic immunosuppression was exclusionary. Sequencing used immunoSEQ multiplex PCR; TCRdb keeps in-frame clones, though not all of them. Among roughly 16,000 clones listed, roughly three quarters were seen once. The rearrangement uses TRBV10-3 and TRBJ2-3; either TRBD1 or TRBD2 may supply D (5 bases each). This specimen consisted of CD4+ or CD8+ T cells sorted from blood, obtained in a trial of the OX40 agonist ivuxolimab. The receptor was isolated from an adult with an advanced solid tumor such as melanoma, head and neck, liver or kidney cancer. CDR3 sequence: CAISESQGATDTQYF. The CDR3, as DNA: TGTGCCATCAGTGAGTCGCAGGGAGCAACAGATACGCAGTATTTT.